What follows are 32 T cell receptor beta chains derived from one specimen sequenced in a study of cytomegalovirus exposure and HLA in healthy donors. Libraries were prepared by immunoSEQ multiplex PCR; TCRdb keeps only in-frame clonotypes and omits some of them. There are just over 20,000 clones in the sample; approximately 96% occur only once, and approximately 10% lies in the top ten. Input material: PBMCs. These TCRs come from a man aged 25-40 years in good health and CMV-seropositive.

The J gene is TRBJ1-2, the V gene TRBV30, with D possibly TRBD1 on 6 matching bases. This CDR3 region has 13 residues. Germline CDR1 reads GTSNPN; CDR2 reads SVGIG (reference sequence). V lost 4 bases to trimming and J lost 4 bases, with 13 bases between them. The CDR3 reads CAWNAQGPYGYTF. In DNA form, the CDR3 reads TGTGCCTGGAACGCACAGGGTCCCTATGGCTACACCTTC.

This chain links TRBV9 with TRBJ2-7; maybe TRBD2 (6 bases). V lost 7 bases and J 7 bases, leaving 12 bases between the germline ends. This CDR3 has 11 amino acids. Germline CDR1 SGDLS, CDR2 YYNGEE. The CDR3: CASGRRGEQYF. DNA for the CDR3: TGTGCCAGCGGACGACGGGGGGAGCAGTACTTC.

CDR3 DNA sequence: TGCGCCAGCAGCCAAGACGTGGGCAGGGCCAACTATGGCTACACCTTC. It yields the protein CASSQDVGRANYGYTF. This rearrangement joins TRBV4-3 to TRBJ1-2; TRBD1 is a possible D gene (5 bases). Germline V gives CDR1 LGHNA, CDR2 YSLEER. V was cut by 0 bases and J by 2 bases, with 13 bases left in between. The CDR3 length is 16 residues.

For the CDR3, the DNA is TGTGCCAGCAGTTACGTCGCAGGGCTTTACGAGCAGTACTTC. It yields the protein CASSYVAGLYEQYF. The V gene is TRBV6-5, the J gene TRBJ2-7, with D possibly matching TRBD1 (5 bases). The V gene lost 2 bases and the J gene lost 4 bases, with 12 bases spanning the gap. This CDR3 contains 14 residues. Germline CDR1 and CDR2: MNHEY and SVGAGI.

The chain couples TRBV9 to TRBJ2-3, with 13 nucleotides matching TRBD2. Germline CDR1 is SGDLS and CDR2 is YYNGEE. Trimming cost V 4 bases and J 6 bases; bases outside gene matches: 8. The CDR3 is 16 residues long. CDR3 region: CASSLTLAGGADTQYF. CDR3 nucleotide sequence: TGTGCCAGCAGCCTCACACTAGCGGGAGGGGCGGATACGCAGTATTTT.

V is TRBV6-5 and J is TRBJ2-7; possibly TRBD2 for D (6 bases). V lost 2 bases to trimming and J lost 5 bases, with 10 bases between them. Germline-derived CDR1 and CDR2 are MNHEY and SVGAGI. The CDR3 sequence is 13 residues long. The CDR3 coding sequence is TGTGCCAGCAGTTACCCCGCGGGGCACGAGCAGTACTTC. This translates into CASSYPAGHEQYF.

The rearrangement joins TRBV30 to TRBJ1-4, with 10 bases identical to TRBD1. From germline, CDR1 is GTSNPN and CDR2 SVGIG (reference sequence). Unmatched junction bases numbered 5, after V lost 5 bases and J lost 5 bases. The CDR3 covers 14 residues. The CDR3 DNA sequence: TGTGCCTGGTCCCCGGGACAGGGGAATGAAAAACTGTTTTTT. This encodes CAWSPGQGNEKLFF.

This sequence joins TRBV5-6 and TRBJ1-5, with no clear D. Per germline, CDR1 SGHDT and CDR2 YYEEEE. The CDR3 extends over 15 amino acids. With 2 bases removed from V and 4 bases from J, the gap between germline ends came to 13 bases. The CDR3 coding sequence is TGTGCCAGCAGCTTCCGCCAGGTTATGAATCAGCCCCAGCATTTT. Its protein is CASSFRQVMNQPQHF.

The rearrangement links TRBV28 to TRBJ1-2, with TRBD1 identical over 10 bases. V trimming: 5 bases; J trimming: 8 bases; junction bases outside the gene matches: 11. Germline assignment: CDR1 MDHEN and CDR2 SYDVKM. CDR3 size: 15 residues. In nucleotides, the CDR3 is TGTGCCAGCAGTACGTTTTTGGGACAGGGGAGCGGCTACACCTTC. This codes for CASSTFLGQGSGYTF.

The chain links TRBV9 to TRBJ2-2; TRBD2 matches 14 bases. The V gene end was trimmed by 4 bases and the J gene end by 5 bases; junction bases not matched to a gene: 10. The germline CDR1 and CDR2 sequences are SGDLS and YYNGEE. CDR3 length: 18 residues. The CDR3 protein is CASSPRGGLAGDTGELFF. The CDR3 nucleotides read TGTGCCAGCAGCCCTAGGGGGGGACTAGCGGGAGATACCGGGGAGCTGTTTTTT.

The chain carries TRBV5-4 and TRBJ1-1, with D maybe TRBD1 (6 bases). Germline V gives CDR1 SGHNT, CDR2 YYREEE (reference sequence). With 4 bases removed from V and 11 bases from J, the gap between germline ends came to 15 bases. The CDR3 has 12 amino acids. The CDR3 nucleotides are TGTGCCAGCAGCCCGCGGGGGGCGAGGGCTTTCTTT. It yields the protein CASSPRGARAFF.

J is TRBJ2-3 and V is TRBV28; 8 positions agree with TRBD1. Germline V gene data show CDR1 as MDHEN and CDR2 as SYDVKM. The CDR3 runs 15 residues. The J segment lost 1 base and the V segment lost 3 bases, leaving 3 bases of the junction unmatched. This CDR3 is CASSFLGQGTDTQYF. DNA for the CDR3: TGTGCCAGCAGTTTCTTGGGACAGGGCACAGATACGCAGTATTTT.

The rearrangement uses TRBV28 and TRBJ2-7; TRBD2 matches at 12 bases. V trimming: 9 bases; J trimming: 2 bases; junction bases outside the gene matches: 8. Germline-derived CDR1 and CDR2 are MDHEN and SYDVKM. This CDR3 is built from 15 residues. The CDR3 is CASSSWTSGTYEQYF. The CDR3 DNA is TGTGCCAGTTCCTCCTGGACTAGCGGGACCTACGAGCAGTACTTC. The full variable domain, rest sourced from reference TRBV28 and TRBJ2-7, is DVKVTQSSRYLVKRTGEKVFLECVQDMDHENMFWYRQDPGLGLRLIYFSYDVKMKEKGDIPEGYSVSREKKERFSLILESASTNQTSMYLCASSSWTSGTYEQYFGPGTRLTVT.

V gene TRBV15 combines with J gene TRBJ2-7; TRBD1 matches at 11 bases. CDR3 length equals 15 residues. V was pared by 5 bases and J by 3 bases, with 6 bases of the junction left unmatched. Germline CDR1 LNHNV, CDR2 YYDKDF (reference sequence). In nucleotides, the CDR3 is TGTGCCACCAGCTTAGGGGGGACAGGGGGCTACGAGCAGTACTTC. Its translation is CATSLGGTGGYEQYF.

The V call is TRBV9, the J call TRBJ2-3, with 10 bases lining up with TRBD2. The CDR3 is 15 amino acids. Trimming removed 3 bases from V and 1 base from J; junction bases left unmatched: 2. Per germline, CDR1 SGDLS and CDR2 YYNGEE. The CDR3 loop is CASSAGTSGTDTQYF. The CDR3 DNA reads TGTGCCAGCAGCGCTGGGACTAGCGGCACAGATACGCAGTATTTT. The entire variable domain, with the rest obtained from reference TRBV9 and TRBJ2-3, is as follows: DSGVTQTPKHLITATGQRVTLRCSPRSGDLSVYWYQQSLDQGLQFLIQYYNGEERAKGNILERFSAQQFPDLHSELNLSSLELGDSALYFCASSAGTSGTDTQYFGPGTRLTVL.

The chain has TRBV2 and TRBJ1-3, with a possible D match to TRBD1 (6 bases). The CDR3 totals 13 residues. Trimming took off 8 bases at V and 0 bases at J, with 8 bases between the two ends. The germline gives CDR1 SNHLY, CDR2 FYNNEI. The CDR3: CASGTPSGNTIYF. The DNA of the CDR3 is TGTGCCAGCGGGACACCCTCTGGAAACACCATATATTTT. Complete variable domain (other parts from reference TRBV2 and TRBJ1-3): EPEVTQTPSHQVTQMGQEVILRCVPISNHLYFYWYRQILGQKVEFLVSFYNNEISEKSEIFDDQFSVERPDGSNFTLKIRSTKLEDSAMYFCASGTPSGNTIYFGEGSWLTVV.

J is TRBJ2-6 and V is TRBV4-1; 12 bases agree with TRBD2. J lost 12 bases, V lost 0 bases, and 6 bases had no gene match. The CDR3 is made up of 16 amino acids. CDR1 and CDR2 (germline): MGHRA, YSYEKL. The CDR3 loop reads CASSQERLAGVPVLTF. CDR3 in DNA: TGCGCCAGCAGCCAAGAAAGACTAGCGGGAGTTCCCGTCCTGACTTTC.

The CDR3 sequence is CASSFGLAAPYEQYF. The CDR3 DNA follows: TGTGCCAGCAGTTTCGGACTAGCGGCCCCCTACGAGCAGTACTTC. The chain combines TRBV28 with TRBJ2-7; the match to TRBD2 covers 10 bases. Germline V gives CDR1 MDHEN, CDR2 SYDVKM. This CDR3 region has 15 residues. Trimming took 3 bases from V and 2 from J; bases not matched to a gene: 4. Full variable domain (outside the CDR3, taken from reference TRBV28 and TRBJ2-7): DVKVTQSSRYLVKRTGEKVFLECVQDMDHENMFWYRQDPGLGLRLIYFSYDVKMKEKGDIPEGYSVSREKKERFSLILESASTNQTSMYLCASSFGLAAPYEQYFGPGTRLTVT.

V gene TRBV7-3 combines with J gene TRBJ2-1; 14 bases map to TRBD2. The V and J ends lost 2 bases and 8 bases, in that order; junction bases with no gene match: 5. Germline V gene lookup returns CDR1 SGHTA and CDR2 FQGTGA. The CDR3 contains 16 residues. This chain's CDR3 is CASSLGLAGGIDEQFF. The CDR3 DNA sequence: TGTGCCAGCAGCTTAGGACTAGCGGGAGGTATCGATGAGCAGTTCTTC.

The CDR3 is CASAYGGEAFF. As DNA, the CDR3 is TGTGCCTCCGCGTATGGGGGCGAAGCTTTCTTT. V usage is TRBV19 and J usage is TRBJ1-1, with a possible D match to TRBD1 (6 bases). The CDR3 is 11 amino acids. Germline V gene data show CDR1 as LNHDA and CDR2 as SQIVND (reference sequence). V lost 11 bases, J lost 8 bases, and 15 bases lay in between. Using reference TRBV19 and TRBJ1-1 for the parts outside the CDR3, the full variable domain is DGGITQSPKYLFRKEGQNVTLSCEQNLNHDAMYWYRQDPGQGLRLIYYSQIVNDFQKGDIAEGYSVSREKKESFPLTVTSAQKNPTAFYLCASAYGGEAFFGQGTRLTVV.

The V and J genes are TRBV19 and TRBJ1-2; the match to TRBD1 covers 10 bases. The CDR3 sequence is 14 residues long. Germline V gene data show CDR1 as LNHDA and CDR2 as SQIVND (reference sequence). J gave up 2 bases and V 7 bases, and 4 bases lay outside the gene matches. The CDR3 loop reads CASMGQGYNYGYTF. In nucleotides, the CDR3 is TGTGCCAGTATGGGACAGGGGTACAACTATGGCTACACCTTC.

The chain combines TRBV10-2 with TRBJ2-7, with 9 bases matching TRBD1. The V and J ends lost 4 bases and 2 bases, in that order; junction bases with no gene match: 6. Germline CDR1 is WSHSY and CDR2 is SAAADI. CDR3 size: 15 residues. This CDR3 is CASSGRGQGAYEQYF. The CDR3 nucleotides are TGCGCCAGCAGTGGTAGGGGACAGGGTGCCTACGAGCAGTACTTC.

The chain carries TRBV6-5 and TRBJ1-4, with 8 bases lining up with TRBD1. CDR1 and CDR2 (germline): MNHEY, SVGAGI. CDR3 length: 14 residues. J gave up 7 bases and V 5 bases, and 6 bases lay outside the gene matches. CDR3: CASSDRGRGEKLFF. DNA for the CDR3: TGTGCCAGCAGTGACAGGGGAAGGGGTGAAAAACTGTTTTTT.

This clone has more than one count but fewer than ten. The V and J genes are TRBV27 and TRBJ1-4; D perhaps matches TRBD1 (6 bases). The germline V gene encodes CDR1 MNHEY and CDR2 SMNVEV (reference sequence). CDR3 size: 16 residues. The ends were cut back, 8 bases at V and 1 base at J, with 17 bases in the middle. CDR3 DNA sequence: TGTGCCAGCTCGCCGTGGGGGGGGCTAACTAATGAAAAACTGTTTTTT. This gives the protein CASSPWGGLTNEKLFF.

The gene calls are TRBV15 and TRBJ2-2; tentatively, D is TRBD1 (6 bases). Trimming removed 1 base at V and 0 bases at J, with 9 bases between. The length of the CDR3 is 16 residues. Germline-derived CDR1 and CDR2 are LNHNV and YYDKDF (reference sequence). The CDR3 sequence: CATSRGDTANTGELFF. The CDR3 DNA sequence: TGTGCCACCAGCAGAGGGGACACTGCGAACACCGGGGAGCTGTTTTTT.

The chain carries TRBV28 and TRBJ2-1; TRBD2 matches 7 bases. The CDR3 runs to 12 residues. The germline CDR1 and CDR2 sequences are MDHEN and SYDVKM. Losses at the gene ends were 5 bases for V and 7 bases for J; bases not matched to a gene: 2. The CDR3 loop reads CASSQLANEQFF. CDR3 coding DNA: TGTGCCAGCAGTCAACTAGCGAATGAGCAGTTCTTC.

The rearrangement joins TRBV4-2 to TRBJ1-3, with D possibly being TRBD1 (6 bases). This CDR3 spans 15 amino acids. Germline CDR1 reads LGHNA; CDR2 reads YNFKEQ. Trimming pared 0 bases from V and 4 bases from J, leaving 10 bases between. As DNA, the CDR3 is TGTGCCAGCAGCCAAGATAGAGGGGGAGGAAACACCATATATTTT. It specifies CASSQDRGGGNTIYF.

The chain has TRBV6-5 and TRBJ2-7; D perhaps matches TRBD2 (6 bases). This CDR3 is 13 amino acids long. Germline V gene sequence: CDR1 MNHEY, CDR2 SVGAGI. Trimming pared 0 bases from V and 6 bases from J, leaving 9 bases between. The CDR3 loop reads CASSYSNGGEQYF. The CDR3 nucleotides read TGTGCCAGCAGTTACTCGAACGGGGGCGAGCAGTACTTC.

This clone was seen a few times. The rearrangement links TRBV4-2 to TRBJ1-1; the D gene is possibly TRBD1 (5 bases). The CDR3 is 15 residues long. The germline CDR1 and CDR2 sequences are LGHNA and YNFKEQ. With 2 bases removed from V and 1 base from J, the gap between germline ends came to 11 bases. CDR3 sequence: CASSQSQGENTEAFF. The CDR3 DNA is TGTGCCAGCAGCCAATCCCAGGGTGAGAACACTGAAGCTTTCTTT.

This rearrangement joins TRBV11-2 to TRBJ2-7; 9 positions agree with TRBD1. With V trimmed by 3 bases and J by 3 bases, 6 bases remained unmatched. CDR3 length: 15 amino acids. Germline-derived CDR1 and CDR2 are SGHAT and FQNNGV. The CDR3 loop is CASSFGDRAFYEQYF. In DNA, the CDR3 is TGTGCCAGCAGCTTCGGGGACAGGGCCTTCTACGAGCAGTACTTC.

The J gene is TRBJ2-3, the V gene TRBV30; 14 bases line up with TRBD2. The CDR3 consists of 17 residues. V trimming: 4 bases; J trimming: 3 bases; junction bases outside the gene matches: 9. The germline gives CDR1 GTSNPN, CDR2 SVGIG (reference sequence). In nucleotides, the CDR3 is TGTGCCTGGAACCCGAGTCGGACTAGCGGGAGGACAGATACGCAGTATTTT. It encodes CAWNPSRTSGRTDTQYF.

The chain couples TRBV28 to TRBJ2-1; no clear D gene. Trimming pared 5 bases from V and 3 bases from J, leaving 8 bases between. The CDR3 contains 13 residues. Germline-derived CDR1 and CDR2 are MDHEN and SYDVKM. CDR3 amino acids: CASSLNLYNEQFF. CDR3 in DNA: TGTGCCAGCAGTCTAAACCTCTACAATGAGCAGTTCTTC.